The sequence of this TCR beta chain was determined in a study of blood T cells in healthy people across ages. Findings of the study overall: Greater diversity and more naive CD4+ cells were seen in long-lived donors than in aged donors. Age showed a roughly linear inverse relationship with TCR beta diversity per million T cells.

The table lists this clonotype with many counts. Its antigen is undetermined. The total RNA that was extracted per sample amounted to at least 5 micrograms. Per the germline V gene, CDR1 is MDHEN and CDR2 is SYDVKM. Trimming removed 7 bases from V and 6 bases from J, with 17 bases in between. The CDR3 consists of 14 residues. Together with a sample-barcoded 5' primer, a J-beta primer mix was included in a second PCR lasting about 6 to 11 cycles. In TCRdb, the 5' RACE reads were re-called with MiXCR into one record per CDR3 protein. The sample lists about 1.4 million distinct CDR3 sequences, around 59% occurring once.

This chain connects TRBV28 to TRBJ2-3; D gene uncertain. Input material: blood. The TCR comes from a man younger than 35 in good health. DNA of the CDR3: TGTGCCAGCAAGGGCCCTATGGAGTCCGATACGCAGTATTTT. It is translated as CASKGPMESDTQYF.